This T cell receptor (beta chain) was captured in a study of T cell repertoires in cytomegalovirus infection. This clonotype was counted at least ten times. Using its own MiXCR run on the reads, TCRdb lists one record per CDR3 protein. Counted here are approximately 290,000 distinct CDR3 sequences, roughly 25% occurring once; the ten biggest clones make up roughly 13%. The CDR3 has 14 residues. Per the germline V gene, CDR1 is SGHTA and CDR2 is FQGNSA. V shed 5 bases and J shed 9 bases, with 14 bases lying between them. Material: PBMCs. This chain uses TRBV7-2 with TRBJ1-6; no definite D call. The TCR was taken from a human donor in good health (CMV status not recorded). Some clones in this sample may be carry-over from other donors' samples. CDR3 DNA: TGTGCCAGCAGCGCCAGTACCCTGGTTTCACCCCTCCACTTT. Protein sequence: CASSASTLVSPLHF.